The rows below give T cell receptor beta chains drawn from one sample of a study of T-cell memory formation after mild COVID-19. TCRdb re-analysed the 5' RACE reads in MiXCR, keeping a single row per CDR3 protein. The sample has hundreds of thousands of distinct CDR3 sequences; 25% to 30% are singletons. Source material: PBMCs or a T cell subset sorted from them (not recorded which). These receptors originate from an adult woman who had mild COVID-19 (a few samples of this study predate the infection). Cell type and time point are not known. Each CDR3 is given with its conserved first and last residue. The D gene is left open where the match is weak. The size field is filled for only some rows; it gives once, few, many or a size class.

size | D | J | V | DNA | CDR3
- | - | TRBJ2-1 | TRBV7-9 | TGTGCCAGCAGTGGACTATTTGAAAATGAGCAGTTCTTC | CASSGLFENEQFF
- | - | TRBJ1-5 | TRBV29-1 | TGCAGCGAGGAGCCCGTCTACAATCAGCCCCAGCATTTT | CSEEPVYNQPQHF
few | - | TRBJ2-5 | TRBV7-2 | TGTGCCAGCAGCATGTGGAGGGCGAACCAAGAGACCCAGTACTTC | CASSMWRANQETQYF
- | - | TRBJ2-5 | TRBV14 | TGTGCCAGCAGCCAAGATAAAAGGACCCAGTACTTC | CASSQDKRTQYF
few | - | TRBJ1-1 | TRBV27 | TGTGCCAGCAGCCCTGCAGGGTACCGCACTGAAGCTTTCTTT | CASSPAGYRTEAFF
few | - | TRBJ2-5 | TRBV4-1 | TGCGCCAGCAGCCAAGAGGGGCGCTCGGGGGAGACCCAGTACTTC | CASSQEGRSGETQYF
- | - | TRBJ2-3 | TRBV7-8 | TGTGCCAGCAGCCTCCTTCCTCTCACAGATACGCAGTATTTT | CASSLLPLTDTQYF
few | - | TRBJ1-5 | TRBV24-1 | TGTGCCACCAGTCGGGACGGTAGGGGCAATCAGCCCCAGCATTTT | CATSRDGRGNQPQHF
- | - | TRBJ1-2 | TRBV5-5 | TGTGCCAGCAGCCACCCAGGACCGCGCGGAGATGGCTACACCTTC | CASSHPGPRGDGYTF
many | TRBD2 | TRBJ2-5 | TRBV6-5 | TGTGCCAGCACTACAGATGGACTAGATAAGAGGGAGACCCAGTACTTC | CASTTDGLDKRETQYF
- | - | TRBJ2-7 | TRBV12-3/TRBV12-4 | TGTGCCAGCAGTGAGGACGTTTACGAGCAGTACTTC | CASSEDVYEQYF
few | - | TRBJ2-2 | TRBV5-6 | TGTGCCAGCAGCTTGGCCTACCGGGAGCTGTTTTTT | CASSLAYRELFF
few | - | TRBJ2-7 | TRBV9 | TGTGCCAGCAGCGCGGGCGGGACATCGTCGGTCTACGAGCAGTACTTC | CASSAGGTSSVYEQYF
- | TRBD1 | TRBJ1-2 | TRBV27 | TGTGCCAGCAGTCCCCGGACAGGGCTGGTGTTGGGTGGCTACACCTTC | CASSPRTGLVLGGYTF
- | TRBD1 | TRBJ2-7 | TRBV20-1 | TGCAGTGCTAGCACCCCCCCCGACAGGGGAGGTCGCCTACGCTCCTACGAGCAGTACTTC | CSASTPPDRGGRLRSYEQYF
- | - | TRBJ2-7 | TRBV11-2 | TGTGCCAGCAGCCGGACAAGTTGGTACGAGCAGTACTTC | CASSRTSWYEQYF
few | - | TRBJ2-1 | TRBV10-3 | TGTGCCATCGGCGTAGGGAGCGAGGAAGAGCAGTTCTTC | CAIGVGSEEEQFF
few | - | TRBJ2-5 | TRBV30 | TGTGCCTGGAGTGTAAGAGAAGGACTACCAGGGACCCAGTACTTC | CAWSVREGLPGTQYF
- | - | TRBJ1-5 | TRBV24-1 | TGTGCCACCAGCGTAAGAAATCAGCCCCAGCATTTT | CATSVRNQPQHF
- | TRBD2 | TRBJ2-3 | TRBV6-1 | TGTGCCAGCGCACCTAGCGGGGGGCCCACAGATACGCAGTATTTT | CASAPSGGPTDTQYF
- | - | TRBJ1-2 | TRBV7-3 | TGTGCCAGCAGCTTAACGAATGAGGGTGGCTACACCTTC | CASSLTNEGGYTF
- | - | TRBJ2-7 | TRBV5-1 | TGCGCCAGCAGCGGGGACGGGGGCTCCTACGAGCAGTACTTC | CASSGDGGSYEQYF
few | TRBD1 | TRBJ2-5 | TRBV5-1 | TGCGCCAGCAGCCCGAAGGACAGGGAAGAGACCCAGTACTTC | CASSPKDREETQYF
- | - | TRBJ1-1 | TRBV12-3/TRBV12-4 | TGTGCCAGCTCTACCACTTCGCAGTACACTGAAGCTTTCTTT | CASSTTSQYTEAFF
- | - | TRBJ1-1 | TRBV29-1 | TGCAGCGTTGCCGAAGGCCGTATGAACACTGAAGCTTTCTTT | CSVAEGRMNTEAFF
- | TRBD2 | TRBJ2-3 | TRBV30 | TGTGCCTGGATTCCCGGATTGACTAGCTCAGGGACGCAGTATTTT | CAWIPGLTSSGTQYF
- | - | TRBJ2-5 | TRBV10-3 | TGTGCCATCAGTGAGTCGACGAAACCTCTGGAGACCCAGTACTTC | CAISESTKPLETQYF
- | TRBD2 | TRBJ2-3 | TRBV20-1 | TGCAGTGCTAGTGAACTAGCGGCGTCTAGCACAGATACGCAGTATTTT | CSASELAASSTDTQYF
many | TRBD1 | TRBJ1-2 | TRBV12-3/TRBV12-4 | TGTGCCAGCAGTGCCGGGACAGGGAATGGCTACACCTTC | CASSAGTGNGYTF
few | - | TRBJ2-4 | TRBV29-1 | TGCAGCGTACACGGGGAGAAAAACATTCAGTACTTC | CSVHGEKNIQYF
many | - | TRBJ2-7 | TRBV30 | TGTGCCCTGGGAGACAGCTTCTCCTACGAGCAGTACTTC | CALGDSFSYEQYF
- | - | TRBJ2-3 | TRBV25-1 | TGTGCCAGCAGCGGAGGCAGGGGCACAGATACGCAGTATTTT | CASSGGRGTDTQYF
once | - | TRBJ2-6 | TRBV2 | TGTGCCAGCAGTGCTACAGGGTACGGGGCCAACGTCCTGACTTTC | CASSATGYGANVLTF
few | TRBD2 | TRBJ2-2 | TRBV12-3/TRBV12-4 | TGTGCCAGCAGTCCTAGCGGGAGTGGGGAGCTGTTTTTT | CASSPSGSGELFF
few | TRBD1 | TRBJ1-6 | TRBV3-1 | TGTGCCAGCAGCCAACGGGACAGCAATTCACCCCTCCACTTT | CASSQRDSNSPLHF
few | - | TRBJ1-2 | TRBV3-1 | TGTGCCAGCAGCCCTCGCCTAGGGCAGGGACGGGGCTACACCTTC | CASSPRLGQGRGYTF
- | - | TRBJ2-1 | TRBV15 | TGTGCCACCAGTGAATCTGCTGAGCAGTTCTTC | CATSESAEQFF
- | TRBD2 | TRBJ2-5 | TRBV7-7 | TGTGCTAGCAGCTTAGGGGGGACTAGGAAAGAGACCCAGTACTTC | CASSLGGTRKETQYF
- | - | TRBJ1-1 | TRBV12-3/TRBV12-4 | TGTGCCAGCAGCCTCACCCGGAGACGGTACACTGAAGCTTTCTTT | CASSLTRRRYTEAFF
- | TRBD2 | TRBJ2-5 | TRBV11-3 | TGTGCCAGCAGCTTAGTATCCCTCACTAGCGGGAAAGAGACCCAGTACTTC | CASSLVSLTSGKETQYF
- | TRBD1 | TRBJ2-1 | TRBV18 | TGTGCCAGCTCCCGGGACAGAAAGTACAATGAGCAGTTCTTC | CASSRDRKYNEQFF